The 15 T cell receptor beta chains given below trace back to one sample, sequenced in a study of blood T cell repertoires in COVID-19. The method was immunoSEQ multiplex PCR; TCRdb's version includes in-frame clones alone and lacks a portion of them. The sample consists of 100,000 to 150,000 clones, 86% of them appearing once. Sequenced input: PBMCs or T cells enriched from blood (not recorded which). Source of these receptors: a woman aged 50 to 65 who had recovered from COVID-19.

CDR3 nucleotide sequence: TGTGCCAGCAGTGAAGTAGGGAGTTATAATTCACCCCTCCACTTT. Protein sequence: CASSEVGSYNSPLHF. The chain has TRBV6-1 and TRBJ1-6; D remains ambiguous. Germline CDR1 MNHNS, CDR2 SASEGT. The CDR3 extends over 15 amino acids. The germline V and J ends were trimmed by 1 base and 4 bases, with 8 bases remaining between them.

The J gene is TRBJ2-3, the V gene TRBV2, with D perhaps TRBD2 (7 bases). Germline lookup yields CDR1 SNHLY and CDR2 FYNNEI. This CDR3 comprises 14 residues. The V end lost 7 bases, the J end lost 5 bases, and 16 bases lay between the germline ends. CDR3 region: CASIGGGAEDTQYF. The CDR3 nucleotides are TGTGCCAGCATTGGTGGGGGGGCCGAAGATACGCAGTATTTT. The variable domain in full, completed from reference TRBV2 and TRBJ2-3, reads EPEVTQTPSHQVTQMGQEVILRCVPISNHLYFYWYRQILGQKVEFLVSFYNNEISEKSEIFDDQFSVERPDGSNFTLKIRSTKLEDSAMYFCASIGGGAEDTQYFGPGTRLTVL.

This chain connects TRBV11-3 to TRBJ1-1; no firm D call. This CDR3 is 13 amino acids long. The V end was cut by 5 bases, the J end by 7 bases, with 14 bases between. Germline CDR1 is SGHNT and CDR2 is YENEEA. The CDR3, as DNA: TGTGCCAGCAGCCCCCGTTTGGAGGGTGAAGCTTTCTTT. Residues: CASSPRLEGEAFF. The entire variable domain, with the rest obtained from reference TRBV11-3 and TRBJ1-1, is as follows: EAGVVQSPRYKIIEKKQPVAFWCNPISGHNTLYWYLQNLGQGPELLIRYENEEAVDDSQLPKDRFSAERLKGVDSTLKIQPAELGDSAVYLCASSPRLEGEAFFGQGTRLTVV.

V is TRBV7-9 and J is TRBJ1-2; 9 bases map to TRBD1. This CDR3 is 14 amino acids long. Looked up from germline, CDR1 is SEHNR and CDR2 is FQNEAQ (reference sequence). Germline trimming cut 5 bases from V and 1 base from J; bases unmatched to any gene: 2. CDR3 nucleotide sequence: TGTGCCAGCAGCCGGGACAGGGATAACTATGGCTACACCTTC. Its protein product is CASSRDRDNYGYTF.

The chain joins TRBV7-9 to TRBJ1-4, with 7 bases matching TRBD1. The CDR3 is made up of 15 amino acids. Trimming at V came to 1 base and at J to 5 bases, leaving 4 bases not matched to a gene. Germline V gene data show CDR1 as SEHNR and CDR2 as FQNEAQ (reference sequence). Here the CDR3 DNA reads TGTGCCAGCAGCTTAGGGGACAGAGAAAATGAAAAACTGTTTTTT. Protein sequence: CASSLGDRENEKLFF.

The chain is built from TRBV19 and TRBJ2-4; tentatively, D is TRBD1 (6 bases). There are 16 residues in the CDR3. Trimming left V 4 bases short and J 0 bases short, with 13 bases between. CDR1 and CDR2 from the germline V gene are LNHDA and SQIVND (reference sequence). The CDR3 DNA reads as TGTGCCAGTAGTACCGGACAGAGTATAGCCAAAAACATTCAGTACTTC. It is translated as CASSTGQSIAKNIQYF.

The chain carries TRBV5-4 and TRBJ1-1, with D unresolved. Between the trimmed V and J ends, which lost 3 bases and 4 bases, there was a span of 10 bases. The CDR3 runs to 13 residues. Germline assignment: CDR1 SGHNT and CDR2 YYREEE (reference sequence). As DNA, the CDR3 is TGTGCCAGCAGCTCAACTCCAGGCACTGAAGCTTTCTTT. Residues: CASSSTPGTEAFF.

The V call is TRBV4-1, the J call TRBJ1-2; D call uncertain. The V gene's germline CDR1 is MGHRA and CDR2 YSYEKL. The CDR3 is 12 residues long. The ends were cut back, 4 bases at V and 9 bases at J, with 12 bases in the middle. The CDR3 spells CASSPIGPSYTF. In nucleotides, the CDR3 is TGCGCCAGCAGCCCTATCGGTCCCAGCTACACCTTC.

CDR3 sequence: CASNEPGIWDNEQFF. The CDR3 DNA reads TGTGCCAGCAATGAGCCCGGGATATGGGACAATGAGCAGTTCTTC. The rearrangement links TRBV2 to TRBJ2-1; a weak D match, TRBD2 (5 bases). The germline CDR1 and CDR2 sequences are SNHLY and FYNNEI. The V end was cut by 7 bases, the J end by 5 bases, with 18 bases between. The length of the CDR3 is 15 residues.

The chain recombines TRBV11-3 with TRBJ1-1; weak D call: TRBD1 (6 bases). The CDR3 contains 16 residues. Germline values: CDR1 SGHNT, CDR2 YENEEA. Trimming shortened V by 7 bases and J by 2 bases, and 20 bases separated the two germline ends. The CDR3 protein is CASTGPGGADNTEAFF. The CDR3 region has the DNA TGTGCCAGCACAGGGCCCGGGGGGGCGGATAACACTGAAGCTTTCTTT.

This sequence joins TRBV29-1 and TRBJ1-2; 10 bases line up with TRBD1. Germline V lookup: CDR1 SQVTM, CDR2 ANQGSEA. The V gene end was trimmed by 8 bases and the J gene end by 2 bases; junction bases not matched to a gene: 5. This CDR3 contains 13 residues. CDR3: CSYRTGGNYGYTF. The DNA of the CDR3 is TGCAGCTACCGGACAGGGGGAAACTATGGCTACACCTTC. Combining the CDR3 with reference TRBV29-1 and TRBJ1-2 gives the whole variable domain SAVISQKPSRDICQRGTSLTIQCQVDSQVTMMFWYRQQPGQSLTLIATANQGSEATYESGFVIDKFPISRPNLTFSTLTVSNMSPEDSSIYLCSYRTGGNYGYTFGSGTRLTVV.

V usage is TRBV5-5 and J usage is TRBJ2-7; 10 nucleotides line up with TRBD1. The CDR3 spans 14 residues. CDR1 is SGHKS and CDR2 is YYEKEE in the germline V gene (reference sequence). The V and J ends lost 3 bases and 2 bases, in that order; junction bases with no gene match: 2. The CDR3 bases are TGTGCCAGCAGCTCAGGACAGGGGGCCTACGAGCAGTACTTC. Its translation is CASSSGQGAYEQYF.

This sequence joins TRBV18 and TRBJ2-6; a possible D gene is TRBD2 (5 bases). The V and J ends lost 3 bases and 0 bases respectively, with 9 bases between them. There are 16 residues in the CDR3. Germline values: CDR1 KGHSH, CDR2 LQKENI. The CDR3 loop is CASSPVLASGANVLTF. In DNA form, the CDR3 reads TGTGCCAGCTCACCGGTCCTAGCCTCTGGGGCCAACGTCCTGACTTTC. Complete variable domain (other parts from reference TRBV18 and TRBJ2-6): NAGVMQNPRHLVRRRGQEARLRCSPMKGHSHVYWYRQLPEEGLKFMVYLQKENIIDESGMPKERFSAEFPKEGPSILRIQQVVRGDSAAYFCASSPVLASGANVLTFGAGSRLTVL.

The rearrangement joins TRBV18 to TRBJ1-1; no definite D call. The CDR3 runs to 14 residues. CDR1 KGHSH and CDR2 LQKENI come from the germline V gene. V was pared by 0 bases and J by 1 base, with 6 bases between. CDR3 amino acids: CASSPPARNTEAFF. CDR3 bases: TGTGCCAGCTCACCACCCGCCAGGAACACTGAAGCTTTCTTT.

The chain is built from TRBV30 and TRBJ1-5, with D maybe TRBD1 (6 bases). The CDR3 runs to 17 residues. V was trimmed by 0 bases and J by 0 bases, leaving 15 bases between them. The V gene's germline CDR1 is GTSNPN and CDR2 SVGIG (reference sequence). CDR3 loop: CAWSVPRTELSNQPQHF. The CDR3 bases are TGTGCCTGGAGTGTACCCCGGACAGAACTTAGCAATCAGCCCCAGCATTTT.